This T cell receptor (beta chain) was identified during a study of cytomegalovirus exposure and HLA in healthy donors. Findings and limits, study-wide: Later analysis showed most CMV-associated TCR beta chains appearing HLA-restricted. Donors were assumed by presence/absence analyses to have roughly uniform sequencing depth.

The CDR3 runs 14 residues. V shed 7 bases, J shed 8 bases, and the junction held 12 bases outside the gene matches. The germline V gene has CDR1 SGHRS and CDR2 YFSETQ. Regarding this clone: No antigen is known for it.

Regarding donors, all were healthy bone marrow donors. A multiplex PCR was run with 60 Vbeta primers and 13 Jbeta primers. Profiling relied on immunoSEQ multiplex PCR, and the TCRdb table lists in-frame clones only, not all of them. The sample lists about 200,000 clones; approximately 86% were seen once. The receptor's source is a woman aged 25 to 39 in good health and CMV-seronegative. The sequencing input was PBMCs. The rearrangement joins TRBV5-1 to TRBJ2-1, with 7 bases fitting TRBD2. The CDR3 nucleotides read TGCGCCAGCTCTGCGGGAGCCCAGAGCGATGAGCAGTTCTTC. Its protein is CASSAGAQSDEQFF.